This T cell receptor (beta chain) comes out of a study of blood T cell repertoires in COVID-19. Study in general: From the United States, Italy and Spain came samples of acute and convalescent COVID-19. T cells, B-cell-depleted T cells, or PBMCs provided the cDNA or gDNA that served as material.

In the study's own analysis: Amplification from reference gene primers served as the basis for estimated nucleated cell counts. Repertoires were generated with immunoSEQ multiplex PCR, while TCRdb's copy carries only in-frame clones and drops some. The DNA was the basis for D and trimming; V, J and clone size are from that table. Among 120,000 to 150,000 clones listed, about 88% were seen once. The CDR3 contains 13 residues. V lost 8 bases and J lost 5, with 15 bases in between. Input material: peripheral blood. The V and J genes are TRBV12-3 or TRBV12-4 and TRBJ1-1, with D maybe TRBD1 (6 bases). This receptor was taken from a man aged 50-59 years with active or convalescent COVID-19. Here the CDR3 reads CASFWGPGTEAFF. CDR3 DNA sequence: TGTGCCAGCTTTTGGGGGCCAGGGACTGAAGCTTTCTTT.